Presented here are 29 T cell receptor beta chains from one specimen sequenced in a study of beta chain features in type 1 diabetes. Points from the study as a whole: All four CD4+ subsets from Type 1 diabetes patients carried moderately but significantly shorter TCRB CDR3s.

The entirety of the isolated RNA underwent reverse transcription, so expressed TCRB transcripts were sequenced. Libraries were prepared by immunoSEQ multiplex PCR; TCRdb keeps only in-frame clonotypes and omits some of them. The sample has 95,000 to 150,000 clones; 16% are singletons. Their target antigens are unknown. Material for sequencing was central memory CD4+ T cells from blood. The receptors stem from a man aged 25 to 40 with type 1 diabetes.

As concerns this clone: Within the sample, other DNA sequences also encode this same CDR3. The chain employs TRBV18 and TRBJ1-2, with TRBD1 as a possible D gene (5 bases). This CDR3 region has 15 residues. Germline-derived CDR1 and CDR2 are KGHSH and LQKENI. V gave up 0 bases and J gave up 2 bases, with 10 bases separating them. CDR3 nucleotide sequence: TGTGCCAGCTCACCACCGGCCAGGGAAAACTATGGCTACACCTTC. It translates to CASSPPARENYGYTF. The entire variable domain, with the rest obtained from reference TRBV18 and TRBJ1-2, is as follows: NAGVMQNPRHLVRRRGQEARLRCSPMKGHSHVYWYRQLPEEGLKFMVYLQKENIIDESGMPKERFSAEFPKEGPSILRIQQVVRGDSAAYFCASSPPARENYGYTFGSGTRLTVV.

Ten or more counts support this clone. The rearrangement uses TRBV5-4 and TRBJ2-4; tentative D call: TRBD1 (6 bases). Germline loops: CDR1 SGHNT, CDR2 YYREEE (reference sequence). The length of the CDR3 is 17 residues. The germline V and J ends were trimmed by 4 bases and 8 bases, with 25 bases remaining between them. DNA of the CDR3: TGTGCCAGCAGCAGACCGACGGACGGGTTAGCAGGGGACATTCAGTACTTC. Protein: CASSRPTDGLAGDIQYF.

The chain has TRBV4-2 and TRBJ2-2; 8 bases are a match to TRBD2. The CDR3 extends over 17 amino acids. Per the germline V gene, CDR1 is LGHNA and CDR2 is YNFKEQ. V trimming: 4 bases; J trimming: 0 bases; junction bases outside the gene matches: 7. CDR3 sequence (DNA): TGTGCCAGCAGCCCTGAAGCGGGACTAGCGAACACCGGGGAGCTGTTTTTT. Its translation: CASSPEAGLANTGELFF.

V is TRBV6-5 and J is TRBJ1-2; 7 nucleotides line up with TRBD1. Germline loops: CDR1 MNHEY, CDR2 SVGAGI. This CDR3 has 15 residues. Trimming took 6 bases from V and 7 from J; bases not matched to a gene: 14. CDR3 residues: CASSRTPDRASGYTF. For the CDR3, the DNA is TGTGCCAGCAGCCGCACACCCGACAGGGCCTCTGGCTACACCTTC.

This clone turned up a few times. The chain combines TRBV6-1 with TRBJ2-5; 13 nucleotides line up with TRBD2. The V segment lost 4 bases and the J segment 7 bases; nucleotides outside the gene matches: 9. CDR1 is MNHNS and CDR2 is SASEGT in the germline V gene. This CDR3 comprises 16 residues. For the CDR3, the DNA is TGTGCCAGCAGTGGACCGGGACTAGCGGGGTCCGGGACCCAGTACTTC. It specifies CASSGPGLAGSGTQYF.

This rearrangement joins TRBV7-2 to TRBJ1-1; a weak D match, TRBD1 (5 bases). V was clipped by 1 base and J by 3 bases, with 15 bases between them. The germline V gene has CDR1 SGHTA and CDR2 FQGNSA. The CDR3 has 16 residues. DNA for the CDR3: TGTGCCAGCAGCTTAGGACAGATTGGGATTTACACTGAAGCTTTCTTT. Its translation is CASSLGQIGIYTEAFF.

CDR3 nucleotide sequence: TGTGCCAGCAGCCAAGACAGGGTTAATGAAAAACTGTTTTTT. Encoded protein: CASSQDRVNEKLFF. The chain recombines TRBV6-5 with TRBJ1-4, with 7 nucleotides matching TRBD1. This CDR3 is built from 14 residues. Germline loops: CDR1 MNHEY, CDR2 SVGAGI. V was pared by 6 bases and J by 4 bases, with 5 bases of the junction left unmatched.

The rearrangement joins TRBV28 to TRBJ1-5, with D perhaps TRBD1 (5 bases). CDR1 is MDHEN, CDR2 SYDVKM, per germline. The CDR3 sequence is 14 residues long. V was pared by 3 bases and J by 4 bases, with 10 bases between. The CDR3 loop reads CASSFPGINQPQHF. The CDR3 nucleotides read TGTGCCAGCAGTTTCCCAGGGATTAATCAGCCCCAGCATTTT.

In its sample, this clone was seen many times. The V call is TRBV5-1, the J call TRBJ2-7; D is possibly TRBD1 or TRBD2 (5 bases each). In germline, CDR1 is SGHRS, CDR2 YFSETQ. The CDR3 runs 14 residues. V lost 0 bases to trimming and J lost 6 bases, with 13 bases between them. The CDR3 DNA reads TGCGCCAGCAGCTTGGACGGGGAGCAGGGCGAGCAGTACTTC. Its translation: CASSLDGEQGEQYF. The full variable domain, its missing parts supplied by reference TRBV5-1 and TRBJ2-7, is KAGVTQTPRYLIKTRGQQVTLSCSPISGHRSVSWYQQTPGQGLQFLFEYFSETQRNKGNFPGRFSGRQFSNSRSEMNVSTLELGDSALYLCASSLDGEQGEQYFGPGTRLTVT.

This rearrangement joins TRBV5-6 to TRBJ2-1; TRBD2 might be the D (5 bases). The CDR3 has 16 residues. V lost 4 bases, J lost 0 bases, and 14 bases lay in between. Germline lookup yields CDR1 SGHDT and CDR2 YYEEEE. The CDR3 loop reads CASSPFGISSYNEQFF. For the CDR3, the DNA is TGTGCCAGCAGCCCGTTCGGGATCAGCTCCTACAATGAGCAGTTCTTC.

In this sample, this clone turned up a few times. The chain carries TRBV19 and TRBJ2-3; the D gene is possibly TRBD2 (6 bases). V was trimmed by 1 base and J by 0 bases, leaving 14 bases between them. The CDR3 covers 17 residues. Per the germline V gene, CDR1 is LNHDA and CDR2 is SQIVND (reference sequence). The CDR3: CASSIGVGGASTDTQYF. The CDR3 DNA reads TGTGCCAGTAGTATAGGGGTTGGCGGGGCTAGCACAGATACGCAGTATTTT.

DNA for the CDR3: TGTGCCAGCAGTCCTGGACAGGATCCCTATGGCTACACCTTC. Translated: CASSPGQDPYGYTF. The J gene is TRBJ1-2, the V gene TRBV28; 7 bases align to TRBD1. Germline V gene lookup returns CDR1 MDHEN and CDR2 SYDVKM. V gave up 5 bases and J gave up 4 bases; unmatched junction bases: 7. The CDR3 sequence is 14 residues long.

This clone showed up just a few times. The chain couples TRBV15 to TRBJ2-7; D is possibly TRBD2 (6 bases). V lost 1 base, J lost 3 bases, and 7 bases lay in between. The CDR3 is made up of 13 amino acids. CDR1 is LNHNV and CDR2 is YYDKDF in the germline V gene (reference sequence). The CDR3 region has the DNA TGTGCCACCAGCAGAGGCGGGAACTACGAGCAGTACTTC. Its translation is CATSRGGNYEQYF.

This clone came up a few times. The rearrangement uses TRBV5-6 and TRBJ2-1; 7 positions match TRBD1. The germline V gene has CDR1 SGHDT and CDR2 YYEEEE. The J segment lost 2 bases and the V segment lost 4 bases, leaving 3 bases of the junction unmatched. The CDR3 is 14 amino acids. CDR3 loop: CASSRDRAYNEQFF. DNA of the CDR3: TGTGCCAGCAGCCGGGACAGAGCCTACAATGAGCAGTTCTTC.

The sample holds a few counts of this clone. The CDR3 coding sequence is TGTGCCAGCAGTTTTCGTAGCGGGGGGTTCCAAGAGACCCAGTACTTC. Translating it yields CASSFRSGGFQETQYF. The rearrangement joins TRBV27 to TRBJ2-5; TRBD2 matches at 10 bases. The CDR3 loop spans 16 amino acids. CDR1 and CDR2 from the germline V gene are MNHEY and SMNVEV (reference sequence). Trimming took 3 bases from V and 1 from J; bases not matched to a gene: 5.

V gene TRBV7-2 combines with J gene TRBJ2-3; D ambiguous. Per the germline V gene, CDR1 is SGHTA and CDR2 is FQGNSA. The CDR3 is made up of 14 amino acids. Trimming pared 7 bases from V and 0 bases from J, leaving 11 bases between. CDR3 coding DNA: TGTGCCAGCACGTTTTCTACTAGCACAGATACGCAGTATTTT. Residues: CASTFSTSTDTQYF.

This clone came up a few times. This chain joins TRBV19 and TRBJ1-1; D is undetermined. Trimming removed 8 bases at V and 1 base at J, with 8 bases between. The CDR3 has 12 amino acids. Germline-derived CDR1 and CDR2 are LNHDA and SQIVND (reference sequence). As DNA, the CDR3 is TGTGCCAGTTCTCCAGAGAACACTGAAGCTTTCTTT. Translating it yields CASSPENTEAFF.

There are a few counts of this clone. V gene TRBV18 combines with J gene TRBJ2-2, with 9 bases identical to TRBD1. The trim removed 0 bases at V and 6 bases at J, leaving 5 bases unmatched. The germline V gene has CDR1 KGHSH and CDR2 LQKENI. There are 16 residues in the CDR3. The CDR3: CASSPPPDRGPGELFF. The CDR3 nucleotides are TGTGCCAGCTCACCACCTCCGGACAGGGGACCCGGGGAGCTGTTTTTT.

In this sample, this clone turned up a few times. The chain is built from TRBV11-2 and TRBJ2-7; D unclear. V dropped 5 bases and J dropped 5 bases, with 16 bases sitting between them. The germline CDR1 and CDR2 sequences are SGHAT and FQNNGV. The CDR3 is 14 amino acids. The CDR3 sequence is CASSVGVPNHEQYF. In DNA, the CDR3 is TGTGCCAGCAGCGTAGGAGTTCCGAACCACGAGCAGTACTTC.

This clone came up a few times. The chain couples TRBV2 to TRBJ1-2; 8 bases are shared with TRBD1. Germline V gene sequence: CDR1 SNHLY, CDR2 FYNNEI. Unmatched junction bases numbered 2, after V lost 3 bases and J lost 5 bases. The CDR3 totals 13 residues. In DNA form, the CDR3 reads TGTGCCAGCAGTGAGACAGGGGTTTATGGCTACACCTTC. Protein: CASSETGVYGYTF. The whole variable domain, remainder taken from reference TRBV2 and TRBJ1-2, is EPEVTQTPSHQVTQMGQEVILRCVPISNHLYFYWYRQILGQKVEFLVSFYNNEISEKSEIFDDQFSVERPDGSNFTLKIRSTKLEDSAMYFCASSETGVYGYTFGSGTRLTVV.

This clone has a handful of counts. CDR3 DNA sequence: TGTGCCACCAGCAGAGATTCAGGGGTACGGGAGCAGTTCTTC. It encodes CATSRDSGVREQFF. This chain connects TRBV15 to TRBJ2-1; tentative D call: TRBD1 (6 bases). Deletions cut 0 bases from V and 10 bases from J, with 13 bases between. The CDR3 sequence is 14 residues long. From germline, CDR1 is LNHNV and CDR2 YYDKDF (reference sequence).

This clone was found many times. Other DNA sequences of this sample code for an identical CDR3. The chain combines TRBV7-2 with TRBJ2-3; weak D call: TRBD1 (6 bases). Trimming removed 1 base from V and 1 base from J, with 6 bases in between. The germline V gene encodes CDR1 SGHTA and CDR2 FQGNSA. CDR3 length: 14 amino acids. CDR3 sequence reads: CASSLGQGTDTQYF. In DNA form, the CDR3 reads TGTGCCAGCAGCTTAGGACAGGGCACAGATACGCAGTATTTT. The full variable domain, its missing parts supplied by reference TRBV7-2 and TRBJ2-3, is GAGVSQSPSNKVTEKGKDVELRCDPISGHTALYWYRQSLGQGLEFLIYFQGNSAPDKSGLPSDRFSAERTGGSVSTLTIQRTQQEDSAVYLCASSLGQGTDTQYFGPGTRLTVL.

This clone has a handful of counts. V and J are TRBV6-5 and TRBJ2-7, with D hard to call. Germline V gene data show CDR1 as MNHEY and CDR2 as SVGAGI. This CDR3 spans 11 amino acids. Between the trimmed V and J ends, which lost 7 bases and 2 bases, there was a span of 6 bases. The CDR3 bases are TGTGCCAGCATCGAAACCTACGAGCAGTACTTC. This sequence encodes CASIETYEQYF.

This clone was seen only a few times. V and J are TRBV18 and TRBJ2-1; 11 bases map to TRBD2. J gave up 6 bases and V 1 base, and 2 bases lay outside the gene matches. Germline assignment: CDR1 KGHSH and CDR2 LQKENI. The length of the CDR3 is 15 residues. CDR3 amino acids: CASSPLSGGANEQFF. The CDR3 DNA is TGTGCCAGCTCACCACTTAGCGGGGGGGCCAATGAGCAGTTCTTC.

This clone was recorded a few times. The chain is built from TRBV29-1 and TRBJ1-5; 7 bases agree with TRBD1. The CDR3 extends over 13 amino acids. J gave up 11 bases and V 6 bases, and 13 bases lay outside the gene matches. Germline CDR1 and CDR2: SQVTM and ANQGSEA. This CDR3 is CSVDSAQGGAQHF. The CDR3 bases are TGCAGCGTAGACTCGGCTCAGGGGGGAGCCCAGCATTTT.

This clone was seen more than once but under ten times. V gene TRBV28 combines with J gene TRBJ2-5, with 10 bases lining up with TRBD2. Germline CDR1 MDHEN, CDR2 SYDVKM. Trimming cost V 5 bases and J 7 bases; bases outside gene matches: 13. This CDR3 is 16 amino acids long. The CDR3 sequence is CASSPPLAGTSWTQYF. CDR3 DNA sequence: TGTGCCAGCAGTCCCCCACTAGCGGGGACCTCCTGGACCCAGTACTTC.

The sample holds a few counts of this clone. Other DNA variants within this sample encode the same CDR3. CDR3 amino acids: CASSFRVRETQYF. CDR3 in DNA: TGTGCCAGCAGTTTCCGGGTTCGAGAGACCCAGTACTTC. The chain combines TRBV27 with TRBJ2-5; no reliable D call. Trimming shortened V by 3 bases and J by 4 bases, and 9 bases separated the two germline ends. Germline lookup yields CDR1 MNHEY and CDR2 SMNVEV (reference sequence). The CDR3 is 13 amino acids.

This clone was counted only a few times. V usage is TRBV7-2 and J usage is TRBJ2-1; D unclear. Germline V gene data show CDR1 as SGHTA and CDR2 as FQGNSA. This CDR3 contains 12 residues. Trimming left V 5 bases short and J 8 bases short, with 10 bases between. The CDR3 DNA reads as TGTGCCAGCAGCCGGGCCCGCTATGAGCAGTTCTTC. Protein sequence: CASSRARYEQFF.

This sequence joins TRBV30 and TRBJ2-7; maybe TRBD1 (6 bases). V was trimmed by 7 bases and J by 4 bases, leaving 14 bases between them. The CDR3 has 12 residues. Per germline, CDR1 GTSNPN and CDR2 SVGIG (reference sequence). This CDR3 reads CASRGGPYEQYF. CDR3 DNA: TGTGCCTCCAGGGGTGGACCATACGAGCAGTACTTC.